A selection of T cell receptor beta chains follows, all from one sample in a study of cytomegalovirus exposure and HLA in healthy donors. Sequencing was performed with immunoSEQ multiplex PCR; in TCRdb, only in-frame clones are kept and a portion is missing. Altogether roughly 100,000 clones are present, approximately 66% being singletons, with the ten largest covering about 3.5%. The source material was PBMCs. The source of these receptors is a woman between 50 and 59 years old in good health and CMV-seronegative. Both conserved end residues are part of each CDR3. Each record gives: J gene, D gene, clone size, V gene, CDR3 DNA, CDR3 protein. The D gene is left open where the match is weak. Some rows mark clone size as missing; the rest say once, few, many or name a class of expanded clone.

J: TRBJ2-7
D: TRBD1
size: .
V: TRBV6-5
DNA: TGTGCCAGCAGTTACCATGACAGGGCCTACGAGCAGTACTTC
CDR3: CASSYHDRAYEQYF

J: TRBJ2-7
D: TRBD2
size: .
V: TRBV6-1
DNA: TGTGCCAGCACCAGCAGGGCGGGGGACTCCTACGAGCAGTACTTC
CDR3: CASTSRAGDSYEQYF

J: TRBJ2-5
D: TRBD2
size: .
V: TRBV5-4
DNA: TGTGCCAGCAGCCTGGGGACTAGCGGGACCCTACGGGAGCAGTACTTC
CDR3: CASSLGTSGTLREQYF

J: TRBJ2-3
D: TRBD2
size: few
V: TRBV4-2
DNA: TGTGCCAGCAGCCAAGATCGACGGGGGGCAGATACGCAGTATTTT
CDR3: CASSQDRRGADTQYF

J: TRBJ2-2
D: .
size: .
V: TRBV5-1
DNA: TGCGCCAGCAGCTCTACACTACAGGTGAACACCGGGGAGCTGTTTTTT
CDR3: CASSSTLQVNTGELFF

J: TRBJ1-4
D: .
size: few
V: TRBV18
DNA: TGTGCCAGCTCAACGCAAGGGGCATCAGAAAAACTGTTTTTT
CDR3: CASSTQGASEKLFF

J: TRBJ1-1
D: .
size: .
V: TRBV29-1
DNA: TGCAGCGTTCATCACAGGGTAGACGGCACTGAAGCTTTCTTT
CDR3: CSVHHRVDGTEAFF

J: TRBJ2-7
D: .
size: few
V: TRBV28
DNA: TGTGCCAGCAAAAGAGCGACAGGTCCCTACGAGCAGTACTTC
CDR3: CASKRATGPYEQYF

J: TRBJ2-7
D: .
size: .
V: TRBV27
DNA: TGTGCCAGCAGTTTATGGCGTGGCAGGGAATTCGATAATCCCTACGAGCAGTACTTC
CDR3: CASSLWRGREFDNPYEQYF

J: TRBJ2-1
D: TRBD1
size: .
V: TRBV7-7
DNA: TGTGCCAGCAGCAGCGACAGGGGCCATGAGCAGTTCTTC
CDR3: CASSSDRGHEQFF

J: TRBJ2-5
D: TRBD1
size: .
V: TRBV19
DNA: TGTGCCAGTAGTATTCAACAGGGGAAAGAGACCCAGTACTTC
CDR3: CASSIQQGKETQYF

J: TRBJ2-2
D: .
size: .
V: TRBV6-1
DNA: TGTGCCAGCAGTGAATGGGTGGGGCTGGGCGGGGAGCTGTTTTTT
CDR3: CASSEWVGLGGELFF

J: TRBJ2-2
D: .
size: .
V: TRBV2
DNA: TGTGCCAGCAGTGAGAGGAGAGCGAACACCGGGGAGCTGTTTTTT
CDR3: CASSERRANTGELFF

J: TRBJ1-1
D: .
size: few
V: TRBV29-1
DNA: TGCAGCGTCTCCGTGGCAGTTGAAGCTTTCTTT
CDR3: CSVSVAVEAFF

J: TRBJ2-2
D: .
size: .
V: TRBV6-6
DNA: TGTGCCAGCAGTTACAGGGGGTCGACCGGGGAGCTGTTTTTT
CDR3: CASSYRGSTGELFF

J: TRBJ2-7
D: TRBD2
size: few
V: TRBV27
DNA: TGTGCCAGCAGTCAAGGACTAGCGGGAGGGCTAAGGAACGAGCAGTACTTC
CDR3: CASSQGLAGGLRNEQYF

J: TRBJ2-1
D: .
size: few
V: TRBV1
DNA: TGCACCAGCAGCCAAGACGGGAGGAGGGCTTTCTCCTACAATGAGCAGTTCTTC
CDR3: CTSSQDGRRAFSYNEQFF

J: TRBJ1-6
D: TRBD1
size: .
V: TRBV6-5
DNA: TGTGCCAGCACGGAGACAGGGTCCTATAATTCACCCCTCCACTTT
CDR3: CASTETGSYNSPLHF

J: TRBJ1-4
D: .
size: .
V: TRBV7-8
DNA: TGTGCCAGCAGCTTAGCGGGCGGACAGAATGAAAAACTGTTTTTT
CDR3: CASSLAGGQNEKLFF

J: TRBJ1-2
D: .
size: once
V: TRBV7-2
DNA: TGTGCCAGCAGCTTATACGGGGGAGTAGCCTTTAATGGCTACACCTTC
CDR3: CASSLYGGVAFNGYTF

J: TRBJ1-2
D: .
size: .
V: TRBV30
DNA: TGTGCCTGGGGGATTCGGGGACACGCAGTATCGAACTATGGCTACACCTTC
CDR3: CAWGIRGHAVSNYGYTF

J: TRBJ2-5
D: .
size: few
V: TRBV7-2
DNA: TGTGCCAGCAGCTTACGCCGAGACAGTGCACTACAAGAGACCCAGTACTTC
CDR3: CASSLRRDSALQETQYF

J: TRBJ2-7
D: .
size: few
V: TRBV6-1
DNA: TGTGCCAGCGAGGAATACGAGCAGTACTTC
CDR3: CASEEYEQYF

J: TRBJ1-2
D: TRBD1
size: .
V: TRBV10-3
DNA: TGTGCCATCAGATCAGGACAGGGTGAAAACTATGGCTACACCTTC
CDR3: CAIRSGQGENYGYTF

J: TRBJ1-4
D: .
size: few
V: TRBV11-2
DNA: TGTGCCAGCAGCTTAGATATTTTCCCGGCAACTAATGAAAAACTGTTTTTT
CDR3: CASSLDIFPATNEKLFF

J: TRBJ1-1
D: TRBD1
size: .
V: TRBV19
DNA: TGTGCCAGTAGTTCCTACAGGGGGGTTGACACTGAAGCTTTCTTT
CDR3: CASSSYRGVDTEAFF

J: TRBJ2-3
D: .
size: .
V: TRBV28
DNA: TGTGCCAGCAGTTTGGCCGGGTCCCCCGCCACAGATACGCAGTATTTT
CDR3: CASSLAGSPATDTQYF